The 10 T cell receptor beta chains presented below share a single source sample, sequenced in a study of shared clonotypes between healthy human individuals (TCRdb year 2020). The library came from the immunoSEQ multiplex PCR assay. In its TCRdb copy, this immuneACCESS table keeps in-frame sequences only and misses some clones. Where compared with another copy, unresolved V genes explain less than half of these, and the others have no known cause. The sample table holds about 980,000 clones, of which 76% were seen once. The ten largest clones take up around 1.4% of the sample. Sequencing was done on a sample of memory CD4+ T cells sorted from blood. Interpreted using the paper, the cell subset or site label stands for: CD45RA-negative fraction. These receptors all come from a man between 18 and 35 years old in good health.

The chain's CDR3 is CASSEASAQETQYF. The CDR3 bases are TGTGCCAGCAGTGAAGCGAGCGCCCAAGAGACCCAGTACTTC. V usage is TRBV6-1 and J usage is TRBJ2-5, with unresolved D. Germline CDR1 reads MNHNS; CDR2 reads SASEGT. The CDR3 consists of 14 residues. Trimming shortened V by 0 bases and J by 1 base, and 6 bases separated the two germline ends.

The V and J genes are TRBV2 and TRBJ2-3, with TRBD1 matching over 8 bases. Per the germline V gene, CDR1 is SNHLY and CDR2 is FYNNEI. The CDR3 spans 16 residues. Trimming at V came to 6 bases and at J to 2 bases, leaving 10 bases not matched to a gene. CDR3 protein: CASSLPTGGTTDTQYF. CDR3 bases: TGTGCCAGCAGCCTCCCCACAGGGGGTACCACAGATACGCAGTATTTT.

The chain is built from TRBV7-2 and TRBJ1-2, with D perhaps matching TRBD1 (6 bases). Germline V gives CDR1 SGHTA, CDR2 FQGNSA. V shed 2 bases and J shed 0 bases, with 10 bases lying between them. This CDR3 is 15 amino acids long. The CDR3 sequence: CASSLKTGANYGYTF. The CDR3 region has the DNA TGTGCCAGCAGCTTAAAGACAGGAGCTAACTATGGCTACACCTTC.

The genes are TRBV7-2 and TRBJ2-7; 8 bases are a match to TRBD2. This CDR3 spans 15 amino acids. The V and J ends lost 1 base and 2 bases, in that order; junction bases with no gene match: 4. Germline V gives CDR1 SGHTA, CDR2 FQGNSA. CDR3 region: CASSLDTGRAYEQYF. CDR3 DNA: TGTGCCAGCAGCTTAGACACCGGGAGGGCCTACGAGCAGTACTTC.

This sequence joins TRBV7-2 and TRBJ2-2; 9 positions agree with TRBD2. After removal of 0 bases from V and 4 bases from J, the junction contained 6 bases not matched to a gene. The CDR3 consists of 17 residues. CDR1 SGHTA and CDR2 FQGNSA come from the germline V gene. DNA for the CDR3: TGTGCCAGCAGCTTAGCAAGGGCTAGCGGGACCACCGGGGAGCTGTTTTTT. It yields the protein CASSLARASGTTGELFF.

V gene TRBV6-6 combines with J gene TRBJ2-7, with D tentatively TRBD1 (5 bases). The germline V gene encodes CDR1 MNHNY and CDR2 SVGAGI (reference sequence). The V end lost 5 bases, the J end lost 3 bases, and 8 bases lay between the germline ends. The length of the CDR3 is 12 residues. CDR3 protein: CASSQGGYEQYF. The CDR3 DNA follows: TGTGCCAGCAGTCAGGGCGGCTACGAGCAGTACTTC.

The genes are TRBV19 and TRBJ1-2; maybe TRBD1 (5 bases). V lost 5 bases and J 5 bases, leaving 18 bases between the germline ends. CDR3 length: 15 residues. Germline loops: CDR1 LNHDA, CDR2 SQIVND (reference sequence). Here the CDR3 DNA reads TGTGCCAGTAGTTTAGGAGGCAGGGAGCGGTATGGCTACACCTTC. The encoded protein is CASSLGGRERYGYTF.

V gene TRBV14 combines with J gene TRBJ2-3, with D perhaps TRBD1 (5 bases). CDR1 is SGHDN and CDR2 is FVKESK in the germline V gene. V gave up 4 bases and J gave up 0 bases, with 8 bases separating them. The length of the CDR3 is 14 residues. DNA of the CDR3: TGTGCCAGCAGCCGACAGTACAGCACAGATACGCAGTATTTT. Translated, it gives CASSRQYSTDTQYF.

The chain joins TRBV5-4 to TRBJ1-1; D remains unclear. V was shortened by 0 bases and J by 7 bases, with 10 bases between the two germline ends. Germline lookup yields CDR1 SGHNT and CDR2 YYREEE (reference sequence). The CDR3 length is 13 residues. CDR3 sequence reads: CASSLVLGFEAFF. The CDR3 nucleotides are TGTGCCAGCAGCTTGGTACTGGGGTTTGAAGCTTTCTTT. The full variable domain, in which reference TRBV5-4 and TRBJ1-1 provide the parts outside the CDR3, is ETGVTQSPTHLIKTRGQQVTLRCSSQSGHNTVSWYQQALGQGPQFIFQYYREEENGRGNFPPRFSGLQFPNYSSELNVNALELDDSALYLCASSLVLGFEAFFGQGTRLTVV.

This clone was counted a single time. This CDR3 reads CASSPMQGPYNEQFF. The CDR3 coding sequence is TGTGCCAGCAGCCCAATGCAGGGGCCCTACAATGAGCAGTTCTTC. V gene TRBV5-6 combines with J gene TRBJ2-1; D might be TRBD1 (6 bases). The V gene's germline CDR1 is SGHDT and CDR2 YYEEEE. The CDR3 extends over 15 amino acids. V dropped 4 bases and J dropped 2 bases, with 13 bases sitting between them.